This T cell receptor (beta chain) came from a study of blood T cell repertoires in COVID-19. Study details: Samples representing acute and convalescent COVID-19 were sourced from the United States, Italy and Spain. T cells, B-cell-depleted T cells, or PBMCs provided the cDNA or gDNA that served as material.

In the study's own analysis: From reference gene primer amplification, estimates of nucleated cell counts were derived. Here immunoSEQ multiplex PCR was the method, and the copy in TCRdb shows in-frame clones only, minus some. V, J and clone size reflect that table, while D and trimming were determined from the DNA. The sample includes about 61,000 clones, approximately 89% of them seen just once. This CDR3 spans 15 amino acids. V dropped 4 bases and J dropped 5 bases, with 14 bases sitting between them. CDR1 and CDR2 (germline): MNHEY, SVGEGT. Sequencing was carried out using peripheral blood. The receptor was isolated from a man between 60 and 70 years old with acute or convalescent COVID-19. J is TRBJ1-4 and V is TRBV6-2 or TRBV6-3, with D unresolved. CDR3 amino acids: CASSSSRLRNEKLFF. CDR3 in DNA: TGTGCCAGCAGTTCCTCCCGCCTCAGAAATGAAAAACTGTTTTTT.